These T cell receptor beta chains were read from a single sample in a study of T cells in Graves' hyperthyroidism and ophthalmopathy. TCRdb called the multiplex PCR reads again in MiXCR, with one record for every CDR3 protein. Of roughly 330,000 distinct CDR3 sequences in the sample, 16% were seen once. Sequenced: blood. The source of these receptors is a man younger than 45 with Graves' hyperthyroidism. The CDR3 runs from the conserved cysteine through the conserved F or W. D genes are given only for firm matches. Rows may omit the clone size; those that give it use once, few, many or a size class.

len: 16
abundance: few
v_gene: TRBV7-9
j_gene: TRBJ2-1
d_gene: NA
CDR3nt: TGTGCCAGCAGCCCTAGTGTCCTGGAGGCCTACAATGAGCAGTTCTTC
CDR3aa: CASSPSVLEAYNEQFF

len: 16
abundance: NA
v_gene: TRBV5-5
j_gene: TRBJ1-5
d_gene: TRBD1
CDR3nt: TGTGCCAGCAGCCCCGGGACAGTTTATAGCAATCAGCCCCAGCATTTT
CDR3aa: CASSPGTVYSNQPQHF

len: 13
abundance: NA
v_gene: TRBV6-5
j_gene: TRBJ2-1
d_gene: NA
CDR3nt: TGTGCCAGCAGTTCACTAGCATACAATGAGCAGTTCTTC
CDR3aa: CASSSLAYNEQFF

len: 15
abundance: few
v_gene: TRBV6-5
j_gene: TRBJ2-1
d_gene: NA
CDR3nt: TGTGCCAGCAGTTACAGCAGGGTACAGTACAATGAGCAGTTCTTC
CDR3aa: CASSYSRVQYNEQFF

len: 13
abundance: NA
v_gene: TRBV5-6
j_gene: TRBJ2-3
d_gene: NA
CDR3nt: TGTGCCAGCAGCTCCAATATAGCCTTTACGCAGTATTTT
CDR3aa: CASSSNIAFTQYF

len: 18
abundance: many
v_gene: TRBV9
j_gene: TRBJ1-3
d_gene: NA
CDR3nt: TGTGCCAGCAGCGTAGGACCCCTCGACGCAGGGCTCGGAAACACCATATATTTT
CDR3aa: CASSVGPLDAGLGNTIYF

len: 15
abundance: many
v_gene: TRBV5-1
j_gene: TRBJ2-7
d_gene: NA
CDR3nt: TGCGCCAGCAGCCAGGGCCCGGGTGGACTCTACGAGCAGTACTTC
CDR3aa: CASSQGPGGLYEQYF

len: 13
abundance: NA
v_gene: TRBV6-2/TRBV6-3
j_gene: TRBJ2-2
d_gene: NA
CDR3nt: TGTGCCAGCAGTTTCAGGGATTCCGGGGAGCTGTTTTTT
CDR3aa: CASSFRDSGELFF

len: 19
abundance: few
v_gene: TRBV7-2
j_gene: TRBJ2-7
d_gene: NA
CDR3nt: TGTGCCAGCAGCTCTTCTGAAATTTCTGAGGGGTCCGCATTCTACGAGCAGTACTTC
CDR3aa: CASSSSEISEGSAFYEQYF

len: 16
abundance: NA
v_gene: TRBV6-4
j_gene: TRBJ2-7
d_gene: NA
CDR3nt: TGTGCCAGCAGTGGGGGCCCTGGAGGGAGCTCCTACGAGCAGTACTTC
CDR3aa: CASSGGPGGSSYEQYF

len: 16
abundance: few
v_gene: TRBV4-1
j_gene: TRBJ1-2
d_gene: NA
CDR3nt: TGCGCCAGCAGCCAAGGGCTTCTTCAGGGCCACTATGGCTACACCTTC
CDR3aa: CASSQGLLQGHYGYTF

len: 12
abundance: NA
v_gene: TRBV6-1
j_gene: TRBJ2-1
d_gene: NA
CDR3nt: TGTGCCAGCAGTTTCTCGGGCGCCTCGCAGTTCTTC
CDR3aa: CASSFSGASQFF

len: 15
abundance: many
v_gene: TRBV2
j_gene: TRBJ2-3
d_gene: TRBD2
CDR3nt: TGTGCCAGCAGCTGGGGGACTAGTGGGATGGATACGCAGTATTTT
CDR3aa: CASSWGTSGMDTQYF

len: 16
abundance: NA
v_gene: TRBV9
j_gene: TRBJ2-2
d_gene: NA
CDR3nt: TGTGCCAGCAGCGTAGGTTGGGGGCGGGACACCGGGGAGCTGTTTTTT
CDR3aa: CASSVGWGRDTGELFF

len: 14
abundance: many
v_gene: TRBV20-1
j_gene: TRBJ2-1
d_gene: NA
CDR3nt: TGCAGTGCTAGAGGGGAAGGAGGGTACAATGAGCAGTTCTTC
CDR3aa: CSARGEGGYNEQFF

len: 16
abundance: many
v_gene: TRBV30
j_gene: TRBJ2-1
d_gene: TRBD2
CDR3nt: TGTGCCTGGCAATCGGGACTAGCGGGACTATACAATGAGCAGTTCTTC
CDR3aa: CAWQSGLAGLYNEQFF

len: 14
abundance: few
v_gene: TRBV6-1
j_gene: TRBJ1-4
d_gene: NA
CDR3nt: TGTGCCACCGCGGTGGAACAGGGAGGTGAAAAACTGTTTTTT
CDR3aa: CATAVEQGGEKLFF

len: 16
abundance: many
v_gene: TRBV11-1
j_gene: TRBJ2-1
d_gene: TRBD1
CDR3nt: TGTGCCAGCAGACGAAATGGGGGACAGGGGGCGAATGAGCAGTTCTTC
CDR3aa: CASRRNGGQGANEQFF

len: 19
abundance: NA
v_gene: TRBV11-2
j_gene: TRBJ2-1
d_gene: TRBD2
CDR3nt: TGTGCCAGCAGCTCAACAGGGTGGCTAGCGGGAGGGCCCTCCCATGAGCAGTTCTTC
CDR3aa: CASSSTGWLAGGPSHEQFF

len: 15
abundance: NA
v_gene: TRBV11-3
j_gene: TRBJ1-1
d_gene: NA
CDR3nt: TGTGCCAGCAGCCCGCGAGGGGCCCGGGACACTGAAGCTTTCTTT
CDR3aa: CASSPRGARDTEAFF

len: 16
abundance: many
v_gene: TRBV20-1
j_gene: TRBJ2-1
d_gene: TRBD2
CDR3nt: TGCAGTACTTATTCCAGCGGGAGGAGCTCCTACAATGAGCAGTTCTTC
CDR3aa: CSTYSSGRSSYNEQFF

len: 15
abundance: many
v_gene: TRBV7-3
j_gene: TRBJ2-3
d_gene: TRBD2
CDR3nt: TGTGCCAGCAGCTTAACCGGCGGGAGGGGGGATACGCAGTATTTT
CDR3aa: CASSLTGGRGDTQYF

len: 15
abundance: many
v_gene: TRBV6-1
j_gene: TRBJ2-5
d_gene: TRBD2
CDR3nt: TGTGCCAGCAGACCCGGAAGACGGGAGGGGGAGACCCAGTACTTC
CDR3aa: CASRPGRREGETQYF

len: 15
abundance: NA
v_gene: TRBV30
j_gene: TRBJ2-1
d_gene: TRBD1
CDR3nt: TGTGCCCGGAGTTTGACCGGGACAGGTGGAGATGAGCAGTTCTTC
CDR3aa: CARSLTGTGGDEQFF

len: 19
abundance: few
v_gene: TRBV5-1
j_gene: TRBJ2-6
d_gene: NA
CDR3nt: TGCGCCAGCAGCTTCCCATCCGGGACCTACATACCTGGGGCCAACGTCCTGACTTTC
CDR3aa: CASSFPSGTYIPGANVLTF

len: 13
abundance: few
v_gene: TRBV19
j_gene: TRBJ1-2
d_gene: NA
CDR3nt: TGTGCCAGTAGTATCGCGGCGACGGGCAGCTACACCTTC
CDR3aa: CASSIAATGSYTF

len: 13
abundance: NA
v_gene: TRBV27
j_gene: TRBJ2-7
d_gene: NA
CDR3nt: TGTGCCAGCAGTTTCCCCAGGGAATTTGGGCAGTACTTC
CDR3aa: CASSFPREFGQYF

len: 13
abundance: few
v_gene: TRBV29-1
j_gene: TRBJ2-7
d_gene: TRBD2
CDR3nt: TGCAGCGGAGGACTAGCGGGAGGGTACGAGCAGTACTTC
CDR3aa: CSGGLAGGYEQYF

len: 12
abundance: NA
v_gene: TRBV12-5
j_gene: TRBJ1-2
d_gene: NA
CDR3nt: TGTGCTAGTGGTCCGCGACGGGATGGCTACACCTTC
CDR3aa: CASGPRRDGYTF

len: 15
abundance: NA
v_gene: TRBV12-3/TRBV12-4
j_gene: TRBJ2-3
d_gene: NA
CDR3nt: TGTGCCAGCAGTTTTCTAGCCCTACATTTTGATACGCAGTATTTT
CDR3aa: CASSFLALHFDTQYF

len: 14
abundance: many
v_gene: TRBV5-1
j_gene: TRBJ2-5
d_gene: TRBD2
CDR3nt: TGCGCCAGCAGCCAGAGCGGGATGGGAGAGACCCAGTACTTC
CDR3aa: CASSQSGMGETQYF

len: 19
abundance: few
v_gene: TRBV4-1
j_gene: TRBJ1-4
d_gene: NA
CDR3nt: TGCGCCAGCAGCCAAGTACGACGGACAGAGAAAGCAACTAATGAAAAACTGTTTTTT
CDR3aa: CASSQVRRTEKATNEKLFF

len: 15
abundance: many
v_gene: TRBV5-1
j_gene: TRBJ2-7
d_gene: NA
CDR3nt: TGCGCCAGCAACCCCGGGACGGCAGTGGGCTACGAGCAGTACTTC
CDR3aa: CASNPGTAVGYEQYF

len: 15
abundance: few
v_gene: TRBV27
j_gene: TRBJ1-3
d_gene: NA
CDR3nt: TGTGCCAGCCGGGGAAGGGGCCCCTCTGGAAACACCATATATTTT
CDR3aa: CASRGRGPSGNTIYF

len: 14
abundance: many
v_gene: TRBV30
j_gene: TRBJ1-1
d_gene: NA
CDR3nt: TGTGCCCTAATTCGGTTGAGCCGAGGGCCTGAAGCTTTCTTT
CDR3aa: CALIRLSRGPEAFF

len: 13
abundance: NA
v_gene: TRBV12-5
j_gene: TRBJ2-3
d_gene: NA
CDR3nt: TGTGCTACCCGGGCTAGCGGCACAGATACGCAGTATTTT
CDR3aa: CATRASGTDTQYF

len: 13
abundance: many
v_gene: TRBV2
j_gene: TRBJ1-3
d_gene: NA
CDR3nt: TGTGCCAGCAGTGAACTGGGGAGGAACACCATATATTTT
CDR3aa: CASSELGRNTIYF

len: 15
abundance: NA
v_gene: TRBV3-1
j_gene: TRBJ2-7
d_gene: TRBD1
CDR3nt: TGTGCCAGCAGCCAAGGGATCGGGACAGGGGCCGAGCAGTACTTC
CDR3aa: CASSQGIGTGAEQYF

len: 14
abundance: NA
v_gene: TRBV7-6
j_gene: TRBJ2-1
d_gene: TRBD1
CDR3nt: TGTGCCAGCAGTAAGGACAGGGGCTACAATGAGCAGTTCTTC
CDR3aa: CASSKDRGYNEQFF

len: 14
abundance: many
v_gene: TRBV7-9
j_gene: TRBJ2-7
d_gene: NA
CDR3nt: TGTGCCAGCAGCTCCCTTCCCGTCCCCTACGAGCAGTACTTC
CDR3aa: CASSSLPVPYEQYF

len: 15
abundance: once
v_gene: TRBV28
j_gene: TRBJ2-2
d_gene: NA
CDR3nt: TGTGCCAGCAGTCCCCTCGTAGGGGCGGGCGGGGAGCTGTTTTTT
CDR3aa: CASSPLVGAGGELFF

len: 12
abundance: NA
v_gene: TRBV6-1
j_gene: TRBJ1-4
d_gene: NA
CDR3nt: TGTGCCAGCAGATCCAGTAATGAAAAACTGTTTTTT
CDR3aa: CASRSSNEKLFF

len: 14
abundance: many
v_gene: TRBV2
j_gene: TRBJ2-3
d_gene: TRBD1
CDR3nt: TGTGCCAGCAGCACAGACAGGGGCACAGATACGCAGTATTTT
CDR3aa: CASSTDRGTDTQYF

len: 15
abundance: NA
v_gene: TRBV28
j_gene: TRBJ2-1
d_gene: TRBD2
CDR3nt: TGTGCCAGCAGTCTAGGGACTAGCCGGGCAGATGAGCAGTTCTTC
CDR3aa: CASSLGTSRADEQFF

len: 14
abundance: many
v_gene: TRBV6-1
j_gene: TRBJ1-2
d_gene: TRBD1
CDR3nt: TGTGCCAGCACCTTGGACAGGTGGCTCGGTGGCTACACCTTC
CDR3aa: CASTLDRWLGGYTF

len: 15
abundance: many
v_gene: TRBV6-1
j_gene: TRBJ1-1
d_gene: NA
CDR3nt: TGTGCCAGCAGTGAAGGGTACGGGGCTGACACTGAAGCTTTCTTT
CDR3aa: CASSEGYGADTEAFF

len: 19
abundance: few
v_gene: TRBV5-1
j_gene: TRBJ1-3
d_gene: TRBD1
CDR3nt: TGCGCCAGCAGCTTGGGGGACAGGAAGAATACTGGGACTGGAAACACCATATATTTT
CDR3aa: CASSLGDRKNTGTGNTIYF

len: 14
abundance: many
v_gene: TRBV3-1
j_gene: TRBJ1-6
d_gene: NA
CDR3nt: TGTGCCAGCAGCCAGCAGGACTATAATTCACCCCTCCACTTT
CDR3aa: CASSQQDYNSPLHF

len: 16
abundance: NA
v_gene: TRBV12-3/TRBV12-4
j_gene: TRBJ1-3
d_gene: NA
CDR3nt: TGTGCCAGCCCTACCCGGACAGACAAATCTGGAAACACCATATATTTT
CDR3aa: CASPTRTDKSGNTIYF

len: 13
abundance: many
v_gene: TRBV6-5
j_gene: TRBJ2-3
d_gene: NA
CDR3nt: TGTGCCAGCAGTTACTCCGGGTCAGATACGCAGTATTTT
CDR3aa: CASSYSGSDTQYF

len: 14
abundance: NA
v_gene: TRBV20-1
j_gene: TRBJ2-3
d_gene: TRBD1
CDR3nt: TGCAGTGCCTTGGACAGGGTCTCCACAGATACGCAGTATTTT
CDR3aa: CSALDRVSTDTQYF

len: 13
abundance: many
v_gene: TRBV28
j_gene: TRBJ2-7
d_gene: NA
CDR3nt: TGTGCCAGCATGCCCAACCCCGGCTACGAGCAGTACTTC
CDR3aa: CASMPNPGYEQYF

len: 15
abundance: few
v_gene: TRBV4-2
j_gene: TRBJ1-6
d_gene: NA
CDR3nt: TGTGCCAGCAGCCAAGATTTGCTCGGGGAGTCACCCCTCCACTTT
CDR3aa: CASSQDLLGESPLHF

len: 17
abundance: many
v_gene: TRBV7-2
j_gene: TRBJ2-1
d_gene: TRBD1
CDR3nt: TGTGCCAGCAGCTTAGACGAGGGACAGTCTAGCAACAATGAGCAGTTCTTC
CDR3aa: CASSLDEGQSSNNEQFF